This T cell receptor (beta chain) was documented in a study of shared clonotypes between healthy human individuals. Study-level information: CD4 naive and CD4 memory each took three plates per donor, while CD8 naive took two and CD8 memory one.

With respect to this clone: Its specificity is not known.

Naivety among CD8 cells was defined by CD45RO negativity and positive CCR7 selection, thereby excluding terminally differentiated effector memory CD45RA+ cells. CDR1 MNHEY and CDR2 SVGAGI come from the germline V gene. The CDR3 has 15 amino acids. V gave up 6 bases and J gave up 3 bases; unmatched junction bases: 8. Sequencing was performed with immunoSEQ multiplex PCR; in TCRdb, only in-frame clones are kept and a portion is missing. The sample records about 2.1 million clones, 93% being singletons. Findings of the study overall: An effect of sequencing depth on clonotype sharing among donors was expected.

The receptor's source is a man between 18 and 29 years old in good health. Some clones in this sample may be carry-over from other donors' samples. Specimen: naive CD8+ T cells from PBMCs. The chain employs TRBV6-5 and TRBJ2-1; 7 bases map to TRBD1. CDR3 region: CASSKTTGDYNEQFF. CDR3 coding DNA: TGTGCCAGCAGCAAAACCACAGGGGACTACAATGAGCAGTTCTTC.